A selection of T cell receptor beta chains follows, all from one sample in a study of T cells after yellow fever vaccination. TCRdb reprocessed the 5' RACE reads via MiXCR and lists one record per CDR3 protein. The table shows approximately 550,000 distinct CDR3 sequences, with about a fifth occurring only once. This sample comprised PBMCs, obtained 15 days after the yellow fever booster vaccination. Source of these receptors: a man aged 25-45 years who received the YFV17D yellow fever vaccine. CDR3s include the opening cysteine and the closing phenylalanine or tryptophan. Fields, in order: V gene, clone size, J gene, D gene, CDR3 protein, CDR3 DNA. A D gene is named only where the DNA matches it firmly. Some rows have no size entry. The others give once, few or many, or a class for an expanded clone.

v_call: TRBV2
clone_size: -
j_call: TRBJ2-1
d_call: TRBD1
cdr3_aa: CASSTTGGGDEQFF
cdr3_nt: TGTGCCAGCAGTACGACAGGGGGCGGGGATGAGCAGTTCTTC

v_call: TRBV5-1
clone_size: -
j_call: TRBJ2-5
d_call: -
cdr3_aa: CASSLGGVGGQETQYF
cdr3_nt: TGCGCCAGCAGCTTGGGCGGGGTTGGGGGACAAGAGACCCAGTACTTC

v_call: TRBV20-1
clone_size: few
j_call: TRBJ2-7
d_call: -
cdr3_aa: CSASDGSTYEQYF
cdr3_nt: TGCAGTGCTAGTGACGGGAGTACCTACGAGCAGTACTTC

v_call: TRBV12-3/TRBV12-4
clone_size: few
j_call: TRBJ2-7
d_call: TRBD2
cdr3_aa: CASSWGLASEQYF
cdr3_nt: TGTGCCAGCAGCTGGGGACTAGCGAGCGAGCAGTACTTC

v_call: TRBV5-6
clone_size: few
j_call: TRBJ1-1
d_call: TRBD1
cdr3_aa: CASSLQGGAFF
cdr3_nt: TGTGCCAGCAGCTTGCAGGGGGGGGCTTTCTTT

v_call: TRBV3-1
clone_size: -
j_call: TRBJ1-1
d_call: -
cdr3_aa: CASSQGFLPSTEAFF
cdr3_nt: TGTGCCAGCAGCCAAGGATTTCTCCCGAGCACTGAAGCTTTCTTT

v_call: TRBV7-2
clone_size: few
j_call: TRBJ2-3
d_call: -
cdr3_aa: CASSFTTGDTQYF
cdr3_nt: TGTGCCAGCAGCTTTACGACAGGAGATACGCAGTATTTT

v_call: TRBV20-1
clone_size: -
j_call: TRBJ2-5
d_call: TRBD1
cdr3_aa: CSARSQGVWETQYF
cdr3_nt: TGCAGTGCTAGGTCACAGGGGGTATGGGAGACCCAGTACTTC

v_call: TRBV10-2
clone_size: -
j_call: TRBJ1-5
d_call: -
cdr3_aa: CASKADAQPQHF
cdr3_nt: TGCGCCAGCAAGGCAGACGCTCAGCCCCAGCATTTT

v_call: TRBV29-1
clone_size: -
j_call: TRBJ1-2
d_call: -
cdr3_aa: CSVEVPRAYGYTF
cdr3_nt: TGCAGCGTTGAAGTACCAAGGGCCTATGGCTACACCTTC

v_call: TRBV14
clone_size: few
j_call: TRBJ2-7
d_call: TRBD2
cdr3_aa: CASSLKMSASGSYEQYF
cdr3_nt: TGTGCCAGCAGCCTCAAGATGTCGGCTAGCGGTAGCTACGAGCAGTACTTC

v_call: TRBV9
clone_size: few
j_call: TRBJ2-2
d_call: -
cdr3_aa: CASSVAGEFTGELFF
cdr3_nt: TGTGCCAGCAGCGTAGCGGGGGAATTCACCGGGGAGCTGTTTTTT

v_call: TRBV10-3
clone_size: few
j_call: TRBJ2-5
d_call: -
cdr3_aa: CAISAGPRETQYF
cdr3_nt: TGTGCCATCAGTGCGGGACCTCGGGAGACCCAGTACTTC

v_call: TRBV6-1
clone_size: -
j_call: TRBJ2-1
d_call: -
cdr3_aa: CASRVGMPSNEQFF
cdr3_nt: TGTGCCAGCAGAGTCGGCATGCCCTCGAATGAGCAGTTCTTC

v_call: TRBV12-3/TRBV12-4
clone_size: -
j_call: TRBJ2-3
d_call: TRBD2
cdr3_aa: CASSFPGRALQDTQYF
cdr3_nt: TGTGCCAGCAGTTTCCCCGGGAGGGCCCTGCAAGATACGCAGTATTTT

v_call: TRBV12-3/TRBV12-4
clone_size: -
j_call: TRBJ1-2
d_call: -
cdr3_aa: CASSFSRGYGYTF
cdr3_nt: TGTGCCAGCAGTTTCTCTCGGGGCTATGGCTACACCTTC

v_call: TRBV7-7
clone_size: many
j_call: TRBJ2-7
d_call: -
cdr3_aa: CASSLDSGSSYEQYF
cdr3_nt: TGTGCTAGCAGCTTAGATAGCGGAAGCTCCTACGAGCAGTACTTC

v_call: TRBV5-4
clone_size: -
j_call: TRBJ2-1
d_call: -
cdr3_aa: CATTLPGRYNEQFF
cdr3_nt: TGTGCTACCACACTCCCGGGACGCTACAATGAGCAGTTCTTC

v_call: TRBV5-1
clone_size: few
j_call: TRBJ1-1
d_call: -
cdr3_aa: CASSLRSWGSDNTEAFF
cdr3_nt: TGCGCCAGCAGCTTAAGGAGTTGGGGTTCGGATAACACTGAAGCTTTCTTT

v_call: TRBV7-3
clone_size: -
j_call: TRBJ1-2
d_call: -
cdr3_aa: CASSLDGTGYYGYTF
cdr3_nt: TGTGCCAGCAGCTTAGATGGGACGGGTTATTATGGCTACACCTTC

v_call: TRBV7-7
clone_size: few
j_call: TRBJ1-4
d_call: -
cdr3_aa: CASSLSLGEKLFF
cdr3_nt: TGTGCCAGCAGCTTGTCCTTGGGCGAAAAACTGTTTTTT

v_call: TRBV5-6
clone_size: -
j_call: TRBJ2-3
d_call: -
cdr3_aa: CASSLETDTQYF
cdr3_nt: TGTGCCAGCAGCTTGGAGACAGATACGCAGTATTTT

v_call: TRBV2
clone_size: -
j_call: TRBJ2-6
d_call: -
cdr3_aa: CASSPSFSGANVLTF
cdr3_nt: TGTGCCAGCAGCCCGAGTTTCTCTGGGGCCAACGTCCTGACTTTC

v_call: TRBV20-1
clone_size: -
j_call: TRBJ1-4
d_call: -
cdr3_aa: CSAPTGSREKLFF
cdr3_nt: TGCAGTGCCCCTACAGGGTCGCGTGAAAAACTGTTTTTT

v_call: TRBV20-1
clone_size: few
j_call: TRBJ2-2
d_call: TRBD2
cdr3_aa: CSARSVLAGEYTGELFF
cdr3_nt: TGCAGTGCTAGATCTGTCCTAGCGGGAGAATACACCGGGGAGCTGTTTTTT

v_call: TRBV10-1
clone_size: few
j_call: TRBJ2-3
d_call: -
cdr3_aa: CASNGTEREQDTQYF
cdr3_nt: TGCGCCAGCAACGGGACGGAAAGGGAGCAAGATACGCAGTATTTT

v_call: TRBV29-1
clone_size: few
j_call: TRBJ2-7
d_call: TRBD2
cdr3_aa: CSGRTSGDYEQYF
cdr3_nt: TGCAGCGGCCGGACTAGCGGTGACTACGAGCAGTACTTC

v_call: TRBV15
clone_size: few
j_call: TRBJ2-1
d_call: -
cdr3_aa: CATSLSRVSYNEQFF
cdr3_nt: TGTGCCACCAGCCTCTCTAGGGTATCCTACAATGAGCAGTTCTTC

v_call: TRBV20-1
clone_size: -
j_call: TRBJ2-7
d_call: TRBD2
cdr3_aa: CSAKTSGRVEQYF
cdr3_nt: TGCAGTGCTAAAACTAGCGGGAGGGTCGAGCAGTACTTC

v_call: TRBV6-2/TRBV6-3
clone_size: few
j_call: TRBJ2-7
d_call: TRBD2
cdr3_aa: CASRAGGPVYEQYF
cdr3_nt: TGTGCCAGCCGGGCGGGAGGGCCAGTCTACGAGCAGTACTTC

v_call: TRBV29-1
clone_size: -
j_call: TRBJ2-5
d_call: -
cdr3_aa: CSVKGGEETQYF
cdr3_nt: TGCAGCGTCAAGGGGGGAGAAGAGACCCAGTACTTC

v_call: TRBV30
clone_size: -
j_call: TRBJ2-5
d_call: TRBD1
cdr3_aa: CAWTLRGTIAGETQYF
cdr3_nt: TGTGCCTGGACCCTCAGGGGGACGATAGCAGGAGAGACCCAGTACTTC

v_call: TRBV29-1
clone_size: -
j_call: TRBJ2-3
d_call: -
cdr3_aa: CSVVDGGGITQYF
cdr3_nt: TGCAGCGTTGTGGACGGAGGAGGAATTACGCAGTATTTT

v_call: TRBV6-5
clone_size: -
j_call: TRBJ2-1
d_call: TRBD2
cdr3_aa: CASSSGLARFYNEQFF
cdr3_nt: TGTGCCAGCAGTTCAGGACTAGCGAGGTTCTACAATGAGCAGTTCTTC

v_call: TRBV7-9
clone_size: -
j_call: TRBJ1-1
d_call: -
cdr3_aa: CASTVQGLNKAFF
cdr3_nt: TGTGCCAGCACGGTTCAGGGGCTCAACAAAGCTTTCTTT

v_call: TRBV5-1
clone_size: few
j_call: TRBJ1-3
d_call: -
cdr3_aa: CASSLATESSGNTIYF
cdr3_nt: TGCGCCAGCAGCTTGGCGACGGAGAGCTCTGGAAACACCATATATTTT

v_call: TRBV5-1
clone_size: -
j_call: TRBJ2-3
d_call: -
cdr3_aa: CASRLEDTQYF
cdr3_nt: TGCGCCAGCAGGCTAGAAGATACGCAGTATTTT

v_call: TRBV12-3/TRBV12-4
clone_size: -
j_call: TRBJ2-2
d_call: TRBD2
cdr3_aa: CASRAGTSAAGELFF
cdr3_nt: TGTGCCAGCAGAGCCGGGACTAGCGCAGCCGGGGAGCTGTTTTTT

v_call: TRBV20-1
clone_size: -
j_call: TRBJ1-5
d_call: -
cdr3_aa: CSASRGISNQPQHF
cdr3_nt: TGCAGTGCTAGTCGGGGGATTAGCAATCAGCCCCAGCATTTT

v_call: TRBV2
clone_size: -
j_call: TRBJ2-7
d_call: TRBD2
cdr3_aa: CASSDLAGAYEQYF
cdr3_nt: TGTGCCAGCAGTGATTTAGCGGGGGCCTACGAGCAGTACTTC

v_call: TRBV7-2
clone_size: few
j_call: TRBJ1-3
d_call: -
cdr3_aa: CASSLSAPSSGNTIYF
cdr3_nt: TGTGCCAGCAGCTTGTCAGCTCCTAGCTCTGGAAACACCATATATTTT